This TCR beta chain comes out of a study of blood T cell repertoires in COVID-19. Looking at the study overall: Sites across the United States, Italy and Spain contributed samples from acute and convalescent COVID-19. PBMCs, B-cell-depleted T cells, or T cells were the source of the cDNA or gDNA that made up the material.

In the original workflow: The assay estimated nucleated cells by amplifying reference gene primers. TCRdb keeps only in-frame clones here, not all; method: immunoSEQ multiplex PCR. For V, J and clone size, that table is used; D and trimming come from the DNA. The table has some 250,000 clones, 75% to 90% seen once. This CDR3 comprises 13 residues. The germline V gene encodes CDR1 SGHRS and CDR2 YFSETQ. The ends were cut back, 6 bases at V and 13 bases at J, with 22 bases in the middle. This receptor was identified in a woman between 25 and 40 years old who had recovered from COVID-19. Sequenced material: peripheral blood. The gene calls are TRBV5-1 and TRBJ1-2, with a tentative D call TRBD1 (5 bases). The CDR3 loop reads CASTPTGESSRTF. As DNA, the CDR3 is TGCGCCAGCACACCAACGGGGGAGTCCTCTCGCACCTTC.